This T cell receptor (beta chain) was documented in a study of T cell responses to AZD1222 COVID-19 vaccine. Germline values: CDR1 MNHEY, CDR2 SVGAGI. Trimming cost V 2 bases and J 3 bases, with 14 bases left between them. The CDR3 contains 15 residues. Here immunoSEQ multiplex PCR was the method, and the copy in TCRdb shows in-frame clones only, minus some. The repertoire includes tens of thousands of clones, more than 80% of them detected once, and roughly 2.4% sits in the top ten. This receptor was identified in an adult who received the AZD1222 COVID-19 vaccine. The chain is built from TRBV6-5 and TRBJ2-7; TRBD1 is a possible D gene (6 bases). Material: peripheral blood, obtained 28 days after the second AZD1222 dose. CDR3 bases: TGTGCCAGCAGTTACGAGGGGACAATGATCTACGAGCAGTACTTC. The encoded protein is CASSYEGTMIYEQYF.